These T cell receptor beta chains were read from a single sample in a study of blood T cell repertoires in COVID-19. The data were produced by immunoSEQ multiplex PCR, yet TCRdb's version contains in-frame clones alone and is incomplete. This table has roughly 200,000 clones, 83% appearing once. Input material: PBMCs or T cells enriched from blood (not recorded which). The receptor set was obtained from a woman in her fifties or sixties who had been exposed to COVID-19. Both conserved end residues are part of each CDR3. The D gene is left open where the match is weak. Clone size is shown for a subset of rows, as once, few, many or a class of expanded clone.

TRBJ1-4,-,TRBD1,TRBV11-2,CASSLSGGGGEKLFF,TGTGCCAGCAGCCTATCAGGGGGAGGAGGTGAAAAACTGTTTTTT
TRBJ1-5,-,-,TRBV4-2,CASSQDSQGPFSNQPQHF,TGTGCCAGCAGCCAAGATTCTCAGGGGCCGTTTAGCAATCAGCCCCAGCATTTT
TRBJ1-6,few,TRBD1,TRBV18,CASSPQGASPLHF,TGTGCCAGCTCACCACAGGGGGCCTCACCCCTCCACTTT
TRBJ2-7,-,-,TRBV5-1,CASSLYGVGYEQYF,TGCGCCAGCAGCTTGTACGGGGTTGGATACGAGCAGTACTTC
TRBJ2-7,-,-,TRBV14,CASSQNSYEQYF,TGTGCCAGCAGCCAGAACAGCTACGAGCAGTACTTC
TRBJ1-1,few,-,TRBV5-6,CASSLADRSAFF,TGTGCCAGCAGCTTAGCAGACAGATCAGCTTTCTTT
TRBJ1-2,-,-,TRBV28,CASSFRARGNYGYTF,-
TRBJ2-7,-,-,TRBV27,CASRASHEQYF,TGTGCCAGCAGGGCCTCCCACGAGCAGTACTTC
TRBJ2-5,-,TRBD1,TRBV4-1,CASSQVQGGPQETQYF,TGCGCCAGCAGCCAAGTACAAGGGGGCCCTCAAGAGACCCAGTACTTC
TRBJ1-2,-,TRBD1,TRBV25-1,CASSQTGASNYGYTF,TGTGCCAGCAGTCAGACAGGGGCGTCTAACTATGGCTACACCTTC
TRBJ1-2,few,TRBD1,TRBV27,CASRLRQGNYGYTF,TGTGCCAGCAGATTAAGACAGGGCAACTATGGCTACACCTTC
TRBJ2-5,-,TRBD2,TRBV7-9,CASSFLGGLAGDRRETQYF,TGTGCCAGCAGCTTCTTGGGAGGACTAGCGGGGGATCGGAGAGAGACCCAGTACTTC
TRBJ1-1,-,TRBD1,TRBV5-6,CASSLAGTGGSTEAFF,TGTGCCAGCAGCTTGGCCGGGACAGGCGGGAGCACTGAAGCTTTCTTT
TRBJ2-5,-,TRBD1,TRBV6-2/TRBV6-3,CASSRTGGGSQYF,TGTGCCAGCAGTCGGACAGGGGGCGGGTCCCAGTACTTC
TRBJ1-2,-,TRBD1,TRBV28,CASSSSTGVRGYTF,TGTGCCAGCAGTTCCTCTACAGGGGTTAGGGGCTACACCTTC
TRBJ2-7,-,TRBD2,TRBV6-6,CASGPGGPYEQYF,TGTGCCAGCGGGCCGGGGGGGCCCTACGAGCAGTACTTC
TRBJ1-1,-,TRBD1,TRBV7-8,CASSLLKTGGAFF,TGTGCCAGCAGCTTACTAAAGACAGGGGGCGCTTTCTTT
TRBJ2-3,once,-,TRBV19,CASTHSGSLGDTQYF,TGTGCCAGTACCCACTCCGGGAGCTTAGGAGATACGCAGTATTTT
TRBJ2-1,few,TRBD2,TRBV19,CASSISGGAPNEQFF,TGTGCCAGTAGTATTAGCGGGGGGGCCCCTAATGAGCAGTTCTTC
TRBJ2-3,-,-,TRBV3-1/TRBV3-2,CASSQGVVRDTQYF,TGTGCCAGCAGCCAAGGTGTGGTCAGAGATACGCAGTATTTT
TRBJ1-1,-,TRBD1,TRBV6-5,CASSPGTANTEAFF,TGTGCCAGCAGCCCCGGGACAGCCAACACTGAAGCTTTCTTT
TRBJ2-2,-,-,TRBV11-2,CASSLRRLEPNTGELFF,TGTGCCAGCAGCTTACGACGACTAGAGCCGAACACCGGGGAGCTGTTTTTT
TRBJ1-1,-,-,TRBV19,CASSIVPAVNTEAFF,TGTGCCAGTAGTATAGTTCCCGCGGTGAACACTGAAGCTTTCTTT
TRBJ2-7,few,TRBD1,TRBV3-1/TRBV3-2,CASSQTGTGTYEQYF,TGTGCCAGCAGCCAAACCGGGACAGGGACCTACGAGCAGTACTTC
TRBJ1-1,-,TRBD1,TRBV28,CASSFGDRTEAFF,TGTGCCAGCAGTTTCGGGGACAGAACTGAAGCTTTCTTT
TRBJ1-1,-,-,TRBV19,CASSIRPAGRDTEAFF,TGTGCCAGTAGTATAAGACCGGCGGGGCGCGATACTGAAGCTTTCTTT
TRBJ1-2,-,-,TRBV2,CASYRVNYGYTF,TGTGCCTCCTACAGGGTAAACTATGGCTACACCTTC
TRBJ2-5,-,TRBD2,TRBV6-5,CASSYFTERGETQYF,TGTGCCAGCAGTTACTTTACTGAGCGGGGAGAGACCCAGTACTTC
TRBJ2-2,-,-,TRBV4-3,CASSQDPTGVDAGELFF,TGCGCCAGCAGCCAAGATCCGACAGGAGTTGATGCCGGGGAGCTGTTTTTT
TRBJ2-3,-,TRBD2,TRBV15,CATSRDDSGGDTQYF,TGTGCCACCAGCAGAGATGATAGCGGGGGAGATACGCAGTATTTT
TRBJ2-1,once,TRBD2,TRBV5-1,CASSPSGGSYNEQFF,TGCGCCAGCAGCCCATCGGGGGGCTCCTACAATGAGCAGTTCTTC
TRBJ1-4,-,-,TRBV6-5,CASRVGGSGNEKLFF,TGTGCCAGCAGGGTCGGGGGGTCGGGTAATGAAAAACTGTTTTTT